One and the same sample provided the 11 T cell receptor beta chains below, sequenced in a study of T cells expressing NK-cell markers. TCRdb re-called the 5' RACE reads and catalogs CDR3 proteins one per entry, DNA excluded. This sample's table reports some 500,000 distinct CDR3 sequences. Material for sequencing was blood T cells: a sorted CD56 or NKG2C T cell subset, CD4+ or CD8+ T cells, or bulk PBMC T cells (not recorded which). These receptors came from a woman between 45 and 65 years old in good health.

This chain links TRBV20-1 with TRBJ2-1; without DNA, the TCRdb call of TRBD1 cannot be checked. From germline, CDR1 is DFQATT and CDR2 SNEGSKA (reference sequence). The CDR3 is 19 residues long. The CDR3: CSARERGTGKPSSYNEQFF.

This sequence joins TRBV20-1 and TRBJ1-2. The germline CDR1 and CDR2 sequences are DFQATT and SNEGSKA (reference sequence). CDR3 length: 16 amino acids. This CDR3 reads CSARGHSGPRIYGYTF.

The genes are TRBV12-3 or TRBV12-4 and TRBJ2-7; TCRdb lists TRBD1, though no DNA is available to test this call. The CDR3 loop spans 15 amino acids. The CDR3 is CASSFGTLNAYEQYF.

The chain employs TRBV29-1 and TRBJ2-1. Per the germline V gene, CDR1 is SQVTM and CDR2 is ANQGSEA. The CDR3 sequence is 11 residues long. The CDR3 is CSVPSINEQFF.

The J gene is TRBJ2-1, the V gene TRBV2; with no DNA, the TCRdb D assignment of TRBD1 cannot be verified. Germline lookup yields CDR1 SNHLY and CDR2 FYNNEI. This CDR3 comprises 13 residues. The CDR3 is CASRRSGLNEQFF.

CDR3 sequence reads: CASSLTGGLNTEAFF. The chain uses TRBV5-1 and TRBJ1-1; TCRdb's assignment of TRBD1 cannot be checked, as there is no DNA. The CDR3 covers 15 residues. Germline V gene lookup returns CDR1 SGHRS and CDR2 YFSETQ.

The chain couples TRBV27 to TRBJ1-4; TCRdb proposes TRBD1, but this gene call is untestable without DNA. Per the germline V gene, CDR1 is MNHEY and CDR2 is SMNVEV (reference sequence). The CDR3 is 15 residues long. CDR3: CASSLSGQGFEKLFF.

The CDR3: CSVGGASSNYGYTF. The V and J genes are TRBV29-1 and TRBJ1-2; TCRdb proposes TRBD1, but this gene call is untestable without DNA. Germline CDR1 and CDR2: SQVTM and ANQGSEA. The CDR3 contains 14 residues.

The chain recombines TRBV10-1 with TRBJ2-3; there is no DNA to check the TCRdb D call of TRBD2. Germline CDR1 WNHNN, CDR2 SYGVQD (reference sequence). This CDR3 is built from 14 residues. This CDR3 is CASSESAELSGQYF.

This rearrangement joins TRBV29-1 to TRBJ2-7; with no DNA, the TCRdb D assignment of TRBD2 cannot be verified. The germline gives CDR1 SQVTM, CDR2 ANQGSEA. The CDR3 covers 14 residues. The CDR3 spells CSVEPSGSFHEQYF.

This chain uses TRBV29-1 with TRBJ2-7. Germline values: CDR1 SQVTM, CDR2 ANQGSEA. The CDR3 has 12 residues. The CDR3 spells CSVGVGNGEQYF.